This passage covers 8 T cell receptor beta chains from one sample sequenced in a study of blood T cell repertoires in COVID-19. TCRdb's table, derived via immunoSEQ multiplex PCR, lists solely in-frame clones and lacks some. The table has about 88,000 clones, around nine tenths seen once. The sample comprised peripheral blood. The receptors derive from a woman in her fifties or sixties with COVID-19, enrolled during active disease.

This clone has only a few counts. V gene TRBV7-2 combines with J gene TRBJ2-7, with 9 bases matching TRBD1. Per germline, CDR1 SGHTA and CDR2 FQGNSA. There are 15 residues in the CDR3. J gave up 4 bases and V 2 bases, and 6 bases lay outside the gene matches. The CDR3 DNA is TGTGCCAGCAGCTTAACGACAGGGGGACTATACGAGCAGTACTTC. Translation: CASSLTTGGLYEQYF.

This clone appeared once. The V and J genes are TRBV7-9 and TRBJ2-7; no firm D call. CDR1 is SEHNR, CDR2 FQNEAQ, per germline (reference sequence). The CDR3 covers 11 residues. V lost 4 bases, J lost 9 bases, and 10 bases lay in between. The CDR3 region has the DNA TGTGCCAGCAGCTCCTTAACGGGGCAGTACTTC. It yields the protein CASSSLTGQYF.

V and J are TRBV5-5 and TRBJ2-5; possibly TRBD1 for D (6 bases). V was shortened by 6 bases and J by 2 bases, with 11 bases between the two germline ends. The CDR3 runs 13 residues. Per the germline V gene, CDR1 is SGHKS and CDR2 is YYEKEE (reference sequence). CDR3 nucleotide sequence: TGTGCCAGCACTGGACAGTTTCAAGAGACCCAGTACTTC. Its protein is CASTGQFQETQYF.

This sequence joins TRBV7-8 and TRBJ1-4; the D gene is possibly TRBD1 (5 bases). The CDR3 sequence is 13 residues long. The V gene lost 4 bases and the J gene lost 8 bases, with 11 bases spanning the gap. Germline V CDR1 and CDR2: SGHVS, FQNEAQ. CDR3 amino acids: CASSSRAGEKLFF. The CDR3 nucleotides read TGTGCCAGCAGCTCCAGGGCAGGCGAAAAACTGTTTTTT.

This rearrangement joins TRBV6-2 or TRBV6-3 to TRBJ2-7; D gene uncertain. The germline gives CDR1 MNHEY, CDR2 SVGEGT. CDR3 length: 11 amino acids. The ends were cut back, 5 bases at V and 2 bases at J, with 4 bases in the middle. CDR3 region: CASSGAYEQYF. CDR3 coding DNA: TGTGCCAGCAGTGGAGCCTACGAGCAGTACTTC.

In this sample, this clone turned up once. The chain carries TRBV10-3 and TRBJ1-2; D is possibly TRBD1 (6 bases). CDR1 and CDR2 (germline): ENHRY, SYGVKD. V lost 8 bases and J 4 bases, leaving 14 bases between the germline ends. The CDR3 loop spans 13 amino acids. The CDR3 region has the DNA TGTGCCATCCAGGGCGAGGGGGTCTATGGCTACACCTTC. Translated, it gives CAIQGEGVYGYTF.

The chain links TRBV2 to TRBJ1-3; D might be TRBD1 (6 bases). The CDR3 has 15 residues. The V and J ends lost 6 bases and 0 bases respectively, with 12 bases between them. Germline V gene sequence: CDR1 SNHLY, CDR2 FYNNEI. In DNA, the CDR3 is TGTGCCAGCAGGAGTACAGGGTCCTCTGGAAACACCATATATTTT. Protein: CASRSTGSSGNTIYF.

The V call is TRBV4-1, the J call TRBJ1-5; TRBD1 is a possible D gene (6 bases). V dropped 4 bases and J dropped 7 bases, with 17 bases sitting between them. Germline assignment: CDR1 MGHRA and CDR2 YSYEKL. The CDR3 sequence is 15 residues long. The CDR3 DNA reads TGCGCCAGCAGCCCGATGTCCAGGGGCGGACAGCCCCAGCATTTT. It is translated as CASSPMSRGGQPQHF.